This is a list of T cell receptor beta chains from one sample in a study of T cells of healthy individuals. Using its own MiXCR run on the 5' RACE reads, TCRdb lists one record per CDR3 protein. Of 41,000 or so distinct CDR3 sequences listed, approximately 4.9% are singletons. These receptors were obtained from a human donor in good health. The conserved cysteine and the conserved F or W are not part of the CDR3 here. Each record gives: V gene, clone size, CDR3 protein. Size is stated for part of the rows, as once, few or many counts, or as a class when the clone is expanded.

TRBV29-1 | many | SVVRRMNTEAF
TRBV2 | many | ASSVGGLNYGYT
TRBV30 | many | AWRQVGGTEQF
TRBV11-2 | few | ASSSLRGGNHEQY
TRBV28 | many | ASSPRLAGGELF
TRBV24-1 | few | ATSETGRRETQY
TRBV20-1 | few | SASRNLVAF
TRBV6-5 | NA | ASRGARRHDRPYGYT
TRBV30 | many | AWSLEGDQPQH
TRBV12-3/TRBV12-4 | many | ASRRDGQNTEAF
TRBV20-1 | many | SAISRRGVRDEQF
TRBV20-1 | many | SATSRWGSSYNEQF
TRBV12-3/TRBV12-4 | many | ASSLVGEGNEQF
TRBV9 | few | ASNSDGMNTEAF
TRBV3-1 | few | ASSQDMSGGDTQY
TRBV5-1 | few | ASSLDGAGRIYGYT
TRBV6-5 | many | ASSSRQNQPQH
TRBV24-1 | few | ATSDSGQGRGKEGETQY
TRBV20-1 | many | SARDPNHSVGTSGSSEF
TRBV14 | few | ASSQVFVTPGLAGARGSYEQY
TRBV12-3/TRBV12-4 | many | ASSFSGNLGNEQF
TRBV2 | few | ASKGIGTGELF
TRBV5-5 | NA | ASSLAPDRVHGYT
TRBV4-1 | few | ASSPASGPATV
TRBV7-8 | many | ASSLLGGSQETQY
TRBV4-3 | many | ASSQDTLAAYEQY
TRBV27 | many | ASSLQEGGQETQY
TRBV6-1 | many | ASSGQDGGNSPLH
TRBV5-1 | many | ASSPGTHKETQY
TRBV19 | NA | ASSIFTGSGYNEQF
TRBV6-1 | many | ASRTGGRQPQH
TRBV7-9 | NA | VSSLNSPLH
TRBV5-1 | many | ASTAGVNTGELF
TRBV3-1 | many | ASSQSDYEQY
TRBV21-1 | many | ASSGDTDYEQY
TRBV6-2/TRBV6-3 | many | ASSPGLGVDNEQF
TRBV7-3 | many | ASSSTGEGNEQF
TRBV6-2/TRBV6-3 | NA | ASSYSVYGYT
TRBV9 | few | ASSPGQTNYGYT
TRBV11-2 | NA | ASSLLAGVTGIQY
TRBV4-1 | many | ASSQEQGGYGYT